This T cell receptor (beta chain) was found in a study of blood T cell repertoires in COVID-19. There are a few counts of this clone. The CDR3 consists of 15 residues. Germline V CDR1 and CDR2: SNHLY, FYNNEI. The V and J ends lost 1 base and 9 bases respectively, with 13 bases between them. Sequencing used immunoSEQ multiplex PCR; TCRdb keeps in-frame clones, though not all of them. The table lists about 50,000 clones, approximately 87% of them singletons. The chain is built from TRBV2 and TRBJ1-6; no clear D. The sequence derives from an elderly woman with COVID-19, enrolled during active disease. Sequencing input: peripheral blood. For the CDR3, the DNA is TGTGCCAGCAGTGAAGTTGACCCATCGGGTTCACCCCTCCACTTT. Amino acids: CASSEVDPSGSPLHF.